This T cell receptor beta chain was documented in a study of T cell clonotyping in hematopoietic cell transplantation. General study results and limits: Pathologically expanded recipient clonotypes increased progressively from day 30 to day 180 as diversity fell. No sorting was done, leaving CD4 and CD8 contributions mixed.

Using immunoSEQ multiplex PCR, the repertoire was profiled, and TCRdb retains in-frame clones only, with some absent. Among 40,000 to 45,000 clones, 94% were seen once, and the ten largest hold about 0.8%. Germline CDR1 is LNHDA and CDR2 is SQIVND (reference sequence). Trimming took 5 bases from V and 5 from J, leaving 18 bases between them. This CDR3 contains 15 residues. About this clone: What it binds is not known.

This sequence originates from a woman between 45 and 60 years old in good health. Some clones in this sample may be carry-over from other donors' samples. V is TRBV19 and J is TRBJ1-1, with D perhaps matching TRBD1 (5 bases). Sequences were obtained from peripheral blood mononuclear cells. The CDR3 protein is CASSLKATQGTEAFF. The CDR3 coding sequence is TGTGCCAGTAGTCTCAAAGCGACCCAGGGAACTGAAGCTTTCTTT.